This T cell receptor (beta chain) originates from a study of early T cells in non-severe SARS-CoV-2 infection. Study-level background: The sequenced material was bulk RNA from unsorted whole blood, and its chains were unpaired.

This clonotype has a handful of counts. What it binds is unknown. Regarding the study as a whole: Anti-spike CD8 specificities were favored by VDJdb matching, whose results missed private and CD4 specificities.

Each single cDNA molecule received a unique molecular identifier. TCRdb re-called the 5' RACE reads with MiXCR, one entry per CDR3 protein. The sample yields tens of thousands of distinct CDR3 sequences, more than 13% seen once. V gave up 3 bases and J gave up 4 bases; unmatched junction bases: 8. The CDR3 is made up of 16 amino acids. CDR1 and CDR2 from the germline V gene are SGHAT and FQNNGV. The rearrangement uses TRBV11-2 and TRBJ2-5; 10 bases fit TRBD2. The clonotype was recovered from an adult who was a healthcare worker with PCR-confirmed SARS-CoV-2 infection or an uninfected control (not recorded which). Sequences were derived from whole blood, sampled at baseline. The CDR3 here is CASSFLTSGTIETQYF. The CDR3 DNA follows: TGTGCCAGCAGCTTTCTCACTAGCGGGACTATAGAGACCCAGTACTTC.